Below, 13 T cell receptor beta chains from the same sample are listed, as sequenced in a study of T-cell memory formation after mild COVID-19. TCRdb analysed the 5' RACE reads with MiXCR anew, one entry per CDR3 protein. The top ten clones hold 9% to 15% of a sample with hundreds of thousands of distinct CDR3 sequences, 15% to 20% of them seen once. Sequenced sample: PBMCs or a T cell subset sorted from them (not recorded which). These receptors were taken from an adult woman who had mild COVID-19 (a few samples of this study predate the infection). Cell type and time point are not known.

This clonotype was detected only a few times. The J gene is TRBJ2-7, the V gene TRBV6-5; 7 bases are shared with TRBD1. Trimming took 6 bases from V and 0 from J; bases not matched to a gene: 8. Germline V gives CDR1 MNHEY, CDR2 SVGAGI. The CDR3 runs 15 residues. CDR3 in amino acids: CASSLSRDSSYEQYF. CDR3 nucleotide sequence: TGTGCCAGCAGCTTATCCCGGGACAGCTCCTACGAGCAGTACTTC.

DNA of the CDR3: TGTGCCACCAGTGAAACCGGGACTAACGTCCACGAGCAGTACTTC. Translation gives CATSETGTNVHEQYF. The chain carries TRBV24-1 and TRBJ2-7, with 7 bases lining up with TRBD2. The CDR3 length is 15 residues. V shed 4 bases, J shed 5 bases, and the junction held 10 bases outside the gene matches. Germline V gene sequence: CDR1 KGHDR, CDR2 SFDVKD.

This clonotype was counted a few times. V and J are TRBV7-8 and TRBJ2-1, with D possibly called TRBD1 or TRBD2 (5 bases each). The CDR3 is made up of 16 amino acids. Germline CDR1 reads SGHVS; CDR2 reads FQNEAQ. V was cut by 5 bases and J by 0 bases, with 14 bases left in between. The CDR3 coding sequence is TGTGCCAGCAGCCCGCTAGGGACCAGCTCCTACAATGAGCAGTTCTTC. Translation gives CASSPLGTSSYNEQFF.

The chain is built from TRBV6-5 and TRBJ1-1; 9 nucleotides match TRBD1. The CDR3 has 13 residues. V shed 4 bases and J 10 bases; nucleotides not matched to a gene: 7. Germline V lookup: CDR1 MNHEY, CDR2 SVGAGI. For the CDR3, the DNA is TGTGCCAGCAGTTTCGGGACAGGGAACGTAGCTTTCTTT. Residues: CASSFGTGNVAFF.

There are a few counts of this clonotype. The DNA for the CDR3 is TGTGCCAGCAGCCCCCAGTTAGCGGGAACCGGGGAGCTGTTTTTT. This translates into CASSPQLAGTGELFF. V gene TRBV7-2 combines with J gene TRBJ2-2; 8 bases fit TRBD2. This CDR3 spans 15 amino acids. The V gene's germline CDR1 is SGHTA and CDR2 FQGNSA. The V segment lost 5 bases and the J segment 5 bases; nucleotides outside the gene matches: 7.

This clonotype was detected only a few times. The rearrangement uses TRBV5-6 and TRBJ2-1, with D hard to call. Germline CDR1 and CDR2: SGHDT and YYEEEE. The V end lost 4 bases, the J end lost 5 bases, and 19 bases lay between the germline ends. CDR3 length: 16 amino acids. DNA for the CDR3: TGTGCCAGCAGCACCAGACATTCCACGACCCACAATGAGCAGTTCTTC. This encodes CASSTRHSTTHNEQFF.

The CDR3, as DNA: TGCAGCGTGAGAATCCGCTACGAGCAGTACTTC. Translated, it gives CSVRIRYEQYF. The chain links TRBV29-1 to TRBJ2-7; D uncertain. CDR1 SQVTM and CDR2 ANQGSEA come from the germline V gene. The length of the CDR3 is 11 residues. Trimming left V 6 bases short and J 3 bases short, with 9 bases between.

V usage is TRBV20-1 and J usage is TRBJ2-7, with 8 bases matching TRBD1. Germline CDR1 reads DFQATT; CDR2 reads SNEGSKA (reference sequence). J gave up 2 bases and V 0 bases, and 9 bases lay outside the gene matches. The CDR3 is made up of 16 amino acids. CDR3: CSARDLETGVTYEQYF. The CDR3 DNA is TGCAGTGCTAGAGATCTGGAGACAGGGGTAACCTACGAGCAGTACTTC.

The V and J genes are TRBV24-1 and TRBJ2-3, with 9 bases that match TRBD1. There are 17 residues in the CDR3. Losses at the gene ends were 4 bases for V and 3 bases for J; bases not matched to a gene: 10. Germline V gene data show CDR1 as KGHDR and CDR2 as SFDVKD. In nucleotides, the CDR3 is TGTGCCACCAGTGACCCCACAGGGGGCGCCGTAACAGATACGCAGTATTTT. It specifies CATSDPTGGAVTDTQYF.

This clonotype was counted a few times. J is TRBJ2-7 and V is TRBV4-1, with D possibly TRBD2 on 5 matching bases. This CDR3 is 15 amino acids long. CDR1 MGHRA and CDR2 YSYEKL come from the germline V gene. The V gene lost 3 bases and the J gene lost 5 bases, with 17 bases spanning the gap. The CDR3 DNA reads as TGCGCCAGCAGCCACCCCCCGGACTCAACCAACGAGCAGTACTTC. Translating gives CASSHPPDSTNEQYF.

This clonotype showed up just a few times. The chain combines TRBV4-3 with TRBJ1-2, with D possibly matching TRBD1 (6 bases). The CDR3 totals 13 residues. Trimming shortened V by 1 base and J by 6 bases, and 9 bases separated the two germline ends. Germline-derived CDR1 and CDR2 are LGHNA and YSLEER. In DNA, the CDR3 is TGCGCCAGCAGCCAAGGAGGGGGGAATGGCTACACCTTC. This translates into CASSQGGGNGYTF.

This clonotype appeared many times. Its ends do not fully match the called genes, so a read error is possible. The chain uses TRBV12-3 or TRBV12-4 and TRBJ1-1; D ambiguous. CDR3 length: 12 residues. In DNA form, the CDR3 reads TGTGCCAGTAGTTTCAGGAACACTGAAGCTTTCTTT. Its protein product is CASSFRNTEAFF.

DNA for the CDR3: TGTGCCAGCAGTGCCCCCCGTACCGGACTAGTTCGTTCTACCTACAATGAGCAGTTCTTC. Amino acid sequence: CASSAPRTGLVRSTYNEQFF. The J gene is TRBJ2-1, the V gene TRBV12-3 or TRBV12-4, with 7 positions matching TRBD2. The CDR3 consists of 20 residues. Germline trimming cut 5 bases from V and 2 bases from J; bases unmatched to any gene: 21.